Presented here are 15 T cell receptor beta chains from one specimen sequenced in a study of CXCR3-negative and CXCR3-positive naive CD8 T cells. General study findings and limits: CXCR3-expressing naive cells carried TRB CDR3s more hydrophobic than those of CXCR3-negative naive cells.

The authors made the TRB cDNA libraries by 5' RACE using UMI labels. TCRdb reanalyzed the 5' RACE reads and collapses them to one entry per CDR3 protein, without DNA. The data show roughly 50,000 distinct CDR3 sequences, and the top ten clones hold about 0.5%. For these TCRs, the target antigens are not known. Sequences were obtained from naive CXCR3+ CD8+ T cells from blood. Regarding subset: CD45RO-CCR7+CD27+CD95- naive CD8+ T cells expressing CXCR3 (TNR3+). These TCRs come from a human donor in good health. Some clones in this sample may be carry-over from other donors' samples.

The rearrangement links TRBV15 to TRBJ2-4. The germline gives CDR1 LNHNV, CDR2 YYDKDF (reference sequence). The CDR3 has 18 amino acids. CDR3 region: CATSRESGSKGAKNIQYF.

The chain is built from TRBV7-9 and TRBJ1-1; TCRdb's D gene call, TRBD1, goes unchecked for lack of DNA. The length of the CDR3 is 15 residues. Germline V lookup: CDR1 SEHNR, CDR2 FQNEAQ (reference sequence). The CDR3 sequence: CASSLQGEMNTEAFF. Filled out from reference TRBV7-9 and TRBJ1-1, the complete variable domain reads DTGVSQNPRHKITKRGQNVTFRCDPISEHNRLYWYRQTLGQGPEFLTYFQNEAQLEKSRLLSDRFSAERPKGSFSTLEIQRTEQGDSAMYLCASSLQGEMNTEAFFGQGTRLTVV.

The chain has TRBV29-1 and TRBJ1-1; TCRdb proposes TRBD1, but this gene call is untestable without DNA. CDR3 length: 13 residues. In germline, CDR1 is SQVTM, CDR2 ANQGSEA. This CDR3 reads CSVYMGGDTEAFF.

This sequence joins TRBV5-1 and TRBJ1-1. This CDR3 is 17 amino acids long. The germline V gene has CDR1 SGHRS and CDR2 YFSETQ. Here the CDR3 reads CASSLVGLGWQNTEAFF.

This chain links TRBV27 with TRBJ2-2; TCRdb names TRBD1, which stays unverified in the absence of DNA. This CDR3 region has 13 residues. Germline V gene sequence: CDR1 MNHEY, CDR2 SMNVEV (reference sequence). CDR3 sequence reads: CATRPGGTGELFF.

The chain employs TRBV7-2 and TRBJ2-7; the D call from TCRdb, TRBD2, cannot be confirmed without DNA. CDR3 length: 13 amino acids. The germline V gene has CDR1 SGHTA and CDR2 FQGNSA. This CDR3 is CASSLPSIYEQYF.

The genes are TRBV11-2 and TRBJ2-7; checking the TCRdb D call of TRBD1 is not possible without DNA. The CDR3 runs to 12 residues. The germline V gene encodes CDR1 SGHAT and CDR2 FQNNGV. The chain's CDR3 is CASSFTGGEQYF.

The chain has TRBV25-1 and TRBJ2-7; lacking DNA, the TRBD1 call made by TCRdb goes unchecked. The CDR3 totals 15 residues. From germline, CDR1 is MGHDK and CDR2 SYGVNS. The CDR3 protein is CASLDLPRQGLEQYF.

The chain employs TRBV29-1 and TRBJ2-7; lacking DNA, the TRBD1 call made by TCRdb goes unchecked. CDR3 length: 13 amino acids. The V gene's germline CDR1 is SQVTM and CDR2 ANQGSEA. CDR3 protein: CCANWGEGYEQYF.

V is TRBV28 and J is TRBJ2-7. The germline CDR1 and CDR2 sequences are MDHEN and SYDVKM. The CDR3 is 14 amino acids. CDR3 residues: CASSLFWGFFEQYF. Filled out from reference TRBV28 and TRBJ2-7, the complete variable domain reads DVKVTQSSRYLVKRTGEKVFLECVQDMDHENMFWYRQDPGLGLRLIYFSYDVKMKEKGDIPEGYSVSREKKERFSLILESASTNQTSMYLCASSLFWGFFEQYFGPGTRLTVT.

This sequence joins TRBV6-2 or TRBV6-3 and TRBJ2-1; there is no DNA to check the TCRdb D call of TRBD1. This CDR3 comprises 17 residues. The germline V gene has CDR1 MNHEY and CDR2 SVGEGT. The CDR3 reads CASSSPLRGGDLNEQFF.

The chain combines TRBV14 with TRBJ2-5; the TRBD2 assignment by TCRdb is unverifiable without DNA. This CDR3 contains 15 residues. The germline V gene has CDR1 SGHDN and CDR2 FVKESK. CDR3 sequence reads: CASSQDSGGWETQYF.

This rearrangement joins TRBV7-2 to TRBJ2-2. This CDR3 has 15 amino acids. CDR1 is SGHTA and CDR2 is FQGNSA in the germline V gene. This CDR3 reads CASSLDLGDTGELFF.

The chain has TRBV28 and TRBJ2-6. Per the germline V gene, CDR1 is MDHEN and CDR2 is SYDVKM. The CDR3 covers 14 residues. CDR3 region: CASRSNSGANVLTF.

The rearrangement links TRBV20-1 to TRBJ2-1; absent DNA, TCRdb's TRBD2 call cannot be checked. The CDR3 sequence is 14 residues long. Looked up from germline, CDR1 is DFQATT and CDR2 is SNEGSKA (reference sequence). The CDR3 spells CSAEGLALYNEQFF.